A selection of T cell receptor beta chains follows, all from one sample in a study of T cells in Graves' hyperthyroidism and ophthalmopathy. Via MiXCR, TCRdb re-called the multiplex PCR reads, giving one row per CDR3 protein. The sample carries fewer than 900,000 distinct CDR3 sequences, roughly 15% recorded once. Sequencing was carried out using blood. The receptors were gathered from a man between 18 and 29 years old with Graves' hyperthyroidism. CDR3s include the opening cysteine and the closing phenylalanine or tryptophan. Fields, in order: CDR3 protein, CDR3 DNA, D gene, V gene, clone size, J gene. The D gene is left open where the match is weak. The size entry is marked missing in some rows and otherwise reads once, few, many or a size class.

cdr3_aa: CASYNRGLETQYF
cdr3_nt: TGTGCCAGCTACAACAGGGGGCTGGAGACCCAGTACTTC
d_call: TRBD1
v_call: TRBV28
clone_size: NA
j_call: TRBJ2-5

cdr3_aa: CACPSSVAGGYGYTF
cdr3_nt: TGTGCCTGTCCCTCCAGTGTGGCAGGGGGTTATGGCTACACCTTC
d_call: TRBD1
v_call: TRBV30
clone_size: few
j_call: TRBJ1-2

cdr3_aa: CAGTPGPMDEQYF
cdr3_nt: TGTGCCGGGACTCCGGGACCGATGGACGAGCAGTACTTC
d_call: NA
v_call: TRBV12-3/TRBV12-4
clone_size: many
j_call: TRBJ2-7

cdr3_aa: CASTSDSYEQYF
cdr3_nt: NA
d_call: NA
v_call: TRBV19
clone_size: few
j_call: TRBJ2-7

cdr3_aa: CASSVDPSGRAREQYF
cdr3_nt: TGTGCCAGCAGCGTAGACCCTAGCGGGAGGGCCCGTGAGCAGTACTTC
d_call: TRBD2
v_call: TRBV9
clone_size: NA
j_call: TRBJ2-7

cdr3_aa: CASRAGTGTQPQHF
cdr3_nt: TGTGCCAGCAGGGCCGGGACAGGGACTCAGCCCCAGCATTTT
d_call: TRBD1
v_call: TRBV28
clone_size: NA
j_call: TRBJ1-5

cdr3_aa: CASSSLMGGRETQYF
cdr3_nt: TGTGCCAGCAGCTCCCTCATGGGGGGGCGGGAGACCCAGTACTTC
d_call: NA
v_call: TRBV7-8
clone_size: NA
j_call: TRBJ2-5

cdr3_aa: CAISPLAGKSTDTQYF
cdr3_nt: TGTGCCATCAGTCCACTAGCGGGGAAAAGCACAGATACGCAGTATTTT
d_call: TRBD2
v_call: TRBV10-3
clone_size: NA
j_call: TRBJ2-3

cdr3_aa: CASSPPMAIGPEKLFF
cdr3_nt: TGTGCCAGCTCACCACCCATGGCCATTGGGCCTGAAAAACTGTTTTTT
d_call: NA
v_call: TRBV18
clone_size: NA
j_call: TRBJ1-4

cdr3_aa: CASSQTILAGVWNEQFF
cdr3_nt: TGTGCCAGCTCACAAACTATCCTAGCGGGAGTATGGAATGAGCAGTTCTTC
d_call: TRBD2
v_call: TRBV18
clone_size: many
j_call: TRBJ2-1

cdr3_aa: CASSYSAAGGYNEQFF
cdr3_nt: TGTGCCAGCAGTTATAGTGCAGCGGGAGGCTACAATGAGCAGTTCTTC
d_call: TRBD2
v_call: TRBV6-1
clone_size: many
j_call: TRBJ2-1

cdr3_aa: CAISGATGSADTQYF
cdr3_nt: TGTGCCATCAGTGGTGCGACAGGGTCTGCAGATACGCAGTATTTT
d_call: TRBD1
v_call: TRBV10-3
clone_size: many
j_call: TRBJ2-3

cdr3_aa: CASSYDGTGRHTQYF
cdr3_nt: TGTGCCAGCAGTTACGATGGGACAGGGCGACATACGCAGTATTTT
d_call: TRBD1
v_call: TRBV6-5
clone_size: many
j_call: TRBJ2-3

cdr3_aa: CASSLGPAGGITYNEQFF
cdr3_nt: TGTGCCAGCAGCTTAGGACCAGCGGGGGGAATCACCTACAATGAGCAGTTCTTC
d_call: TRBD2
v_call: TRBV11-2
clone_size: NA
j_call: TRBJ2-1

cdr3_aa: CASSIQPQGLSLHF
cdr3_nt: TGTGCCAGTAGTATACAGCCACAGGGACTCTCCCTCCACTTT
d_call: NA
v_call: TRBV19
clone_size: NA
j_call: TRBJ1-6

cdr3_aa: CATSGTTGFRTDTQYF
cdr3_nt: TGTGCCACCAGTGGGACGACAGGGTTCCGCACAGATACGCAGTATTTT
d_call: TRBD1
v_call: TRBV24-1
clone_size: many
j_call: TRBJ2-3

cdr3_aa: CASSLLVNEQFF
cdr3_nt: TGTGCCAGCAGCTTACTAGTCAATGAGCAGTTCTTC
d_call: NA
v_call: TRBV28
clone_size: NA
j_call: TRBJ2-1

cdr3_aa: CASSPHSLSEQYF
cdr3_nt: TGTGCCAGCAGCCCCCATTCGCTAAGCGAGCAGTACTTC
d_call: NA
v_call: TRBV27
clone_size: many
j_call: TRBJ2-7

cdr3_aa: CASSLVRASGYNEQFF
cdr3_nt: TGCGCCAGCAGCTTGGTACGGGCTAGCGGTTACAATGAGCAGTTCTTC
d_call: TRBD2
v_call: TRBV5-1
clone_size: many
j_call: TRBJ2-1

cdr3_aa: CASTPRADRGQNIQYF
cdr3_nt: TGTGCCAGCACCCCCAGGGCCGACAGGGGGCAAAACATTCAGTACTTC
d_call: TRBD1
v_call: TRBV27
clone_size: NA
j_call: TRBJ2-4

cdr3_aa: CASSGTAPTNTGELFF
cdr3_nt: TGTGCCAGCTCCGGGACGGCACCAACGAACACCGGGGAGCTGTTTTTT
d_call: NA
v_call: TRBV13
clone_size: NA
j_call: TRBJ2-2

cdr3_aa: CSVRRTGRNNEQFF
cdr3_nt: TGCAGCGTTCGCCGGACAGGGAGAAACAATGAGCAGTTCTTC
d_call: TRBD1
v_call: TRBV29-1
clone_size: few
j_call: TRBJ2-1

cdr3_aa: CASSLGTGNYGYTF
cdr3_nt: TGTGCCAGCAGTCTTGGGACAGGGAACTATGGCTACACCTTC
d_call: TRBD1
v_call: TRBV27
clone_size: many
j_call: TRBJ1-2

cdr3_aa: CASSPGQDLRTGELFF
cdr3_nt: TGTGCCAGCAGCCCGGGACAGGATCTGAGAACCGGGGAGCTGTTTTTT
d_call: TRBD1
v_call: TRBV3-1
clone_size: few
j_call: TRBJ2-2

cdr3_aa: CASSILPGQGRMNTEAFF
cdr3_nt: TGTGCCAGCAGTATCCTCCCGGGACAGGGTAGGATGAACACTGAAGCTTTCTTT
d_call: TRBD1
v_call: TRBV27
clone_size: NA
j_call: TRBJ1-1

cdr3_aa: CASSLEGTQPQHF
cdr3_nt: TGCGCCAGCAGCTTGGAGGGTACTCAGCCCCAGCATTTT
d_call: NA
v_call: TRBV5-1
clone_size: NA
j_call: TRBJ1-5

cdr3_aa: CASSIDPYTDTQYF
cdr3_nt: TGTGCCAGTAGTATTGACCCCTACACAGATACGCAGTATTTT
d_call: NA
v_call: TRBV19
clone_size: few
j_call: TRBJ2-3

cdr3_aa: CASSMGQAEPQYF
cdr3_nt: TGTGCCAGCAGCATGGGTCAGGCCGAGCCCCAGTACTTC
d_call: NA
v_call: TRBV7-9
clone_size: few
j_call: TRBJ2-5

cdr3_aa: CASSLRGFGDNSPLHF
cdr3_nt: TGTGCCAGCAGCTTGCGGGGATTCGGGGATAATTCACCCCTCCACTTT
d_call: NA
v_call: TRBV5-5
clone_size: many
j_call: TRBJ1-6

cdr3_aa: CASSEARGRDNEQFF
cdr3_nt: TGTGCCAGCAGTGAAGCGCGAGGGAGGGACAATGAGCAGTTCTTC
d_call: TRBD2
v_call: TRBV6-1
clone_size: NA
j_call: TRBJ2-1

cdr3_aa: CASNVGGKNNSPLHF
cdr3_nt: TGTGCCAGCAACGTAGGTGGGAAGAATAATTCACCCCTCCACTTT
d_call: NA
v_call: TRBV9
clone_size: NA
j_call: TRBJ1-6

cdr3_aa: CSASVGGRTETQYF
cdr3_nt: TGCAGTGCTAGTGTTGGAGGCCGAACGGAGACCCAGTACTTC
d_call: NA
v_call: TRBV20-1
clone_size: many
j_call: TRBJ2-5

cdr3_aa: CASSSGGGGVVYGYTF
cdr3_nt: TGTGCCAGCAGTTCTGGTGGGGGGGGAGTAGTCTATGGCTACACCTTC
d_call: NA
v_call: TRBV28
clone_size: NA
j_call: TRBJ1-2

cdr3_aa: CASSLGVAEQFF
cdr3_nt: TGTGCCAGCAGTTTGGGGGTCGCCGAGCAGTTCTTC
d_call: NA
v_call: TRBV28
clone_size: NA
j_call: TRBJ2-1

cdr3_aa: CASSIDGGGDTQYF
cdr3_nt: TGTGCCAGTAGTATCGACGGCGGGGGAGATACGCAGTATTTT
d_call: TRBD2
v_call: TRBV19
clone_size: NA
j_call: TRBJ2-3

cdr3_aa: CATSREGEQYF
cdr3_nt: TGTGCCACCAGTAGGGAAGGCGAGCAGTACTTC
d_call: NA
v_call: TRBV24-1
clone_size: many
j_call: TRBJ2-7